Below, 8 T cell receptor beta chains from the same sample are listed, as sequenced in a study of cytomegalovirus exposure and HLA in healthy donors. PCR amplification relied on 60 Vbeta primers (plus 13 Jbeta primers). The protocol was immunoSEQ multiplex PCR, while the TCRdb copy is restricted to in-frame clones and leaves out a portion. This sample has 200,000 to 250,000 clones, with roughly 91% found just once. Sequenced sample: PBMCs. The receptors stem from a woman younger than 30 in good health and CMV-seronegative.

The sample holds a few counts of this clone. CDR3 sequence reads: CASSQGTNTEAFF. The CDR3 nucleotides read TGTGCCAGCTCACAAGGGACAAACACTGAAGCTTTCTTT. The chain has TRBV18 and TRBJ1-1; possible D gene TRBD1, 6 bases. This CDR3 spans 13 amino acids. CDR1 is KGHSH, CDR2 LQKENI, per germline. With 4 bases removed from V and 2 bases from J, the gap between germline ends came to 8 bases.

This rearrangement joins TRBV7-3 to TRBJ2-6, with TRBD1 as a possible D gene (5 bases). V lost 5 bases, J lost 0 bases, and 5 bases lay in between. This CDR3 contains 14 residues. Looked up from germline, CDR1 is SGHTA and CDR2 is FQGTGA. DNA for the CDR3: TGTGCCAGCAGCGACAGCTCTGGGGCCAACGTCCTGACTTTC. Encoded protein: CASSDSSGANVLTF.

This clone was counted a single time. This chain connects TRBV7-2 to TRBJ1-2, with D perhaps matching TRBD1 (6 bases). CDR1 is SGHTA and CDR2 is FQGNSA in the germline V gene. The V end lost 0 bases, the J end lost 4 bases, and 9 bases lay between the germline ends. This CDR3 has 14 residues. The CDR3 DNA is TGTGCCAGCAGCTTAGCGACAGGCAGCTATGGCTACACCTTC. As protein: CASSLATGSYGYTF. The complete variable domain, with remaining parts taken from reference TRBV7-2 and TRBJ1-2, reads GAGVSQSPSNKVTEKGKDVELRCDPISGHTALYWYRQSLGQGLEFLIYFQGNSAPDKSGLPSDRFSAERTGGSVSTLTIQRTQQEDSAVYLCASSLATGSYGYTFGSGTRLTVV.

The CDR3 bases are TGTGCCAGCAGCTTAGTGCGGGAGCTGCAACATACGCAGTATTTT. Translated: CASSLVRELQHTQYF. The chain couples TRBV7-2 to TRBJ2-3, with 7 bases fitting TRBD2. Germline CDR1 and CDR2: SGHTA and FQGNSA. Trimming took 1 base from V and 7 from J; bases not matched to a gene: 8. The CDR3 runs to 15 residues.

The chain combines TRBV10-3 with TRBJ1-5; D unresolved. There are 16 residues in the CDR3. The germline V gene encodes CDR1 ENHRY and CDR2 SYGVKD. V gave up 4 bases and J gave up 0 bases, with 13 bases separating them. As DNA, the CDR3 is TGTGCCATCAGTGCGTCAGCCCCTTATAGCAATCAGCCCCAGCATTTT. Amino acid sequence: CAISASAPYSNQPQHF.

This rearrangement joins TRBV5-4 to TRBJ1-2; 8 positions agree with TRBD1. The CDR3 covers 14 residues. The V gene's germline CDR1 is SGHNT and CDR2 YYREEE (reference sequence). V shed 1 base, J shed 8 bases, and the junction held 7 bases outside the gene matches. CDR3 in DNA: TGTGCCAGCAGCTTGTGGCAGGGGGCCAGGGGCTACACCTTC. It codes for CASSLWQGARGYTF.

The gene calls are TRBV12-5 and TRBJ2-5; 12 positions agree with TRBD1. Germline CDR1 and CDR2: LGHNT and FRNRAP. The CDR3 covers 15 residues. J lost 2 bases, V lost 5 bases, and 3 bases had no gene match. The CDR3 sequence: CASGGTGGPQETQYF. CDR3 DNA sequence: TGTGCTAGTGGTGGGACAGGGGGCCCTCAAGAGACCCAGTACTTC.

The V call is TRBV4-3, the J call TRBJ2-5, with TRBD2 matching over 11 bases. CDR1 is LGHNA and CDR2 is YSLEER in the germline V gene. The CDR3 sequence is 15 residues long. After removal of 1 base from V and 4 bases from J, the junction contained 2 bases not matched to a gene. Here the CDR3 DNA reads TGCGCCAGCAGCCAAGTTGGACTAGCGGGAGAGACCCAGTACTTC. This translates into CASSQVGLAGETQYF.